Below, one TCR beta chain is given with its context. Its specificity is unknown. TCRdb's table, derived via immunoSEQ multiplex PCR, lists solely in-frame clones and lacks some. The sample contains some 40,000 clones, nearly 97% of which appear only once. The sample comes from a study of T cells in tuberculosis. Overall study: A South African cohort included IGRA-negative adolescents, latently infected IGRA-positive adolescents and adults with active tuberculosis.

Germline V gene data show CDR1 as MGHDK and CDR2 as SYGVNS. The CDR3 has 18 amino acids. After removal of 3 bases from V and 1 base from J, the junction contained 12 bases not matched to a gene. General study results and limits: Active tuberculosis TCR-alpha repertoires lay closer to GMM-specific TCRs than IGRA-negative controls, suggesting clonal expansion. Shorter CDR3-alpha in active tuberculosis partly drove smaller distances.

The rearrangement links TRBV25-1 to TRBJ2-7; 10 positions match TRBD1. Sequencing was performed on PBMCs. The clonotype originates from a donor aged 10 to 29 with latent tuberculosis or without tuberculosis infection. The CDR3 region has the DNA TGTGCCAGCAGTGACCCATCACGGACAGGGGGGGTATCCTACGAGCAGTACTTC. This translates into CASSDPSRTGGVSYEQYF.